These 19 T cell receptor beta chains came from one sample sequenced in a study of early T cells in non-severe SARS-CoV-2 infection (dated by TCRdb to about 2021). Library method: 5' RACE. Reads for this sample came from a NextSeq 500. TCRdb ran its own pipeline on the public reads, namely fastp trimming at Q25 and MiXCR clone calling, and kept in-frame beta chains. Each entry is one CDR3 protein sequence, shown with its most common DNA and genes. This sample is represented by over 30,000 distinct CDR3 sequences; about 8% of them were singletons. Under 15% of the sample is held by the ten biggest clonotypes. The specimen comprised whole blood, sampled at baseline. Receptors originate from an adult who was a healthcare worker with PCR-confirmed SARS-CoV-2 infection or an uninfected control (not recorded which).

This clonotype occurred many times. The chain employs TRBV11-2 and TRBJ1-1; D call uncertain. The CDR3 extends over 16 amino acids. The ends were cut back, 6 bases at V and 0 bases at J, with 17 bases in the middle. CDR1 and CDR2 from the germline V gene are SGHAT and FQNNGV. CDR3: CASRAPYLGMNTEAFF. The DNA of the CDR3 is TGTGCCAGCAGGGCCCCTTACTTGGGTATGAACACTGAAGCTTTCTTT.

This clonotype was seen a few times. The J gene is TRBJ1-5, the V gene TRBV4-3; no clear D gene. The CDR3 covers 15 residues. Germline-derived CDR1 and CDR2 are LGHNA and YSLEER. Trimming removed 0 bases from V and 4 bases from J, with 10 bases in between. Written as DNA, the CDR3 is TGCGCCAGCAGCCAAGAGGCGGGAACAAATCAGCCCCAGCATTTT. This codes for CASSQEAGTNQPQHF.

This clonotype turned up a few times. The chain has TRBV20-1 and TRBJ2-7; D remains unclear. V was trimmed by 1 base and J by 0 bases, leaving 7 bases between them. CDR3 length equals 13 residues. In germline, CDR1 is DFQATT, CDR2 SNEGSKA (reference sequence). DNA for the CDR3: TGCAGTGCTAGAGCCCCGGGCTCCTACGAGCAGTACTTC. Translated, it gives CSARAPGSYEQYF.

This clonotype was counted many times. V usage is TRBV19 and J usage is TRBJ2-4, with TRBD2 identical over 7 bases. The germline V gene encodes CDR1 LNHDA and CDR2 SQIVND (reference sequence). Unmatched junction bases numbered 4, after V lost 4 bases and J lost 1 base. The CDR3 length is 15 residues. This CDR3 is CASSTGLGAKNIQYF. CDR3 sequence (DNA): TGTGCCAGTAGTACCGGACTAGGGGCCAAAAACATTCAGTACTTC.

Ten or more counts support this clonotype. The rearrangement uses TRBV6-6 and TRBJ1-5; weak D call: TRBD1 (5 bases). The CDR3 runs 15 residues. Trimming removed 8 bases from V and 0 bases from J, with 14 bases in between. Germline loops: CDR1 MNHNY, CDR2 SVGAGI (reference sequence). This chain's CDR3 is CASGWGTNSNQPQHF. The CDR3 nucleotides are TGTGCCAGCGGATGGGGGACGAATAGCAATCAGCCCCAGCATTTT.

The genes are TRBV2 and TRBJ1-2; 7 nucleotides match TRBD1. This CDR3 is built from 13 residues. J gave up 3 bases and V 4 bases, and 2 bases lay outside the gene matches. Germline V gene sequence: CDR1 SNHLY, CDR2 FYNNEI. DNA of the CDR3: TGTGCCAGCAGTGTTCAGGGGGACTATGGCTACACCTTC. Translating gives CASSVQGDYGYTF.

This clonotype was seen only a few times. The J gene is TRBJ1-5, the V gene TRBV28; 7 bases fit TRBD1. The CDR3 extends over 17 amino acids. The ends lost 5 bases at V and 0 bases at J; junction bases unmatched: 10. The germline gives CDR1 MDHEN, CDR2 SYDVKM. CDR3 protein: CASSAGDRTHSNQPQHF. The CDR3 nucleotides read TGTGCCAGCAGTGCCGGGGACAGAACCCATAGCAATCAGCCCCAGCATTTT.

Only a few counts were recorded for this clonotype. The chain links TRBV6-5 to TRBJ1-1, with 7 nucleotides matching TRBD1. V lost 4 bases, J lost 8 bases, and 4 bases stayed unmatched. Per the germline V gene, CDR1 is MNHEY and CDR2 is SVGAGI. The CDR3 consists of 12 residues. CDR3 sequence reads: CASSFRDSEAFF. DNA of the CDR3: TGTGCCAGCAGTTTTCGGGACAGCGAAGCTTTCTTT.

This clonotype was recorded a few times. The chain carries TRBV5-6 and TRBJ1-2, with a tentative D call TRBD1 (6 bases). This CDR3 comprises 11 residues. Germline CDR1 SGHDT, CDR2 YYEEEE. V was pared by 7 bases and J by 6 bases, with 10 bases between. The CDR3 nucleotides read TGTGCCAGCGGACACAGGGATGGCTACACCTTC. It yields the protein CASGHRDGYTF. The full variable domain, completed using reference TRBV5-6 and TRBJ1-2, is DAGVTQSPTHLIKTRGQQVTLRCSPKSGHDTVSWYQQALGQGPQFIFQYYEEEERQRGNFPDRFSGHQFPNYSSELNVNALLLGDSALYLCASGHRDGYTFGSGTRLTVV.

To note about this clonotype: A much larger clone lies a single base off, so this may be a read error. This rearrangement joins TRBV20-1 to TRBJ2-1; unclear D gene. Per the germline V gene, CDR1 is DFQATT and CDR2 is SNEGSKA (reference sequence). This CDR3 has 13 residues. V gave up 6 bases and J gave up 7 bases, with 16 bases separating them. CDR3 sequence reads: CSAPDQNGNEQFF. The CDR3, as DNA: TGCAGTGCCCCTGACCAAAATGGGAATGAGCAGTTCTTC.

This clonotype was counted many times. This chain connects TRBV11-1 to TRBJ1-3; D is undetermined. CDR1 is SGHAT and CDR2 is FQDESV in the germline V gene (reference sequence). The CDR3 runs to 14 residues. V gave up 3 bases and J gave up 0 bases, with 6 bases separating them. As DNA, the CDR3 is TGTGCCAGCAGCTTGGTCTCCTCTGGAAACACCATATATTTT. Translation: CASSLVSSGNTIYF.

The table lists this clonotype with many counts. The rearrangement links TRBV7-9 to TRBJ2-5; D gene unclear. Germline loops: CDR1 SEHNR, CDR2 FQNEAQ (reference sequence). The V and J ends lost 5 bases and 5 bases respectively, with 15 bases between them. The CDR3 length is 14 residues. CDR3 protein: CASSPWAAGETQYF. The CDR3 DNA follows: TGTGCCAGCAGCCCTTGGGCGGCCGGTGAGACCCAGTACTTC.

In its sample, this clonotype was seen many times. The rearrangement uses TRBV6-4 and TRBJ2-2, with 7 bases aligning to TRBD1. Germline CDR1 and CDR2: MRHNA and SNTAGT. The CDR3 spans 14 residues. With V trimmed by 4 bases and J by 3 bases, 2 bases remained unmatched. The CDR3 loop is CASSADRDTGELFF. CDR3 bases: TGTGCCAGCAGTGCCGACAGGGACACCGGGGAGCTGTTTTTT.

This clonotype showed up many times. The chain has TRBV12-3 or TRBV12-4 and TRBJ1-1; D may be TRBD1 (5 bases). The length of the CDR3 is 15 residues. The V end lost 8 bases, the J end lost 4 bases, and 20 bases lay between the germline ends. The CDR3 nucleotides read TGTGCCAGCTCCTTACGACTCAGGGTGGTCACTGAAGCTTTCTTT. Translating gives CASSLRLRVVTEAFF.

The sample holds many counts of this clonotype. The chain employs TRBV7-2 and TRBJ2-7; TRBD1 might be the D (6 bases). V shed 5 bases and J shed 0 bases, with 14 bases lying between them. CDR1 and CDR2 (germline): SGHTA, FQGNSA. The CDR3 covers 15 residues. The chain's CDR3 is CASSPRTALSYEQYF. DNA for the CDR3: TGTGCCAGCAGCCCCCGGACAGCGCTCTCCTACGAGCAGTACTTC.

This clonotype was recorded at least ten times. The V and J genes are TRBV3-1 and TRBJ2-5; D uncertain. The CDR3 extends over 13 amino acids. Germline assignment: CDR1 LGHDT and CDR2 YNNKEL (reference sequence). V was cut by 4 bases and J by 7 bases, with 13 bases left in between. The CDR3 spells CASSLGDYWTQYF. The DNA for the CDR3 is TGTGCCAGCAGCCTGGGTGATTATTGGACCCAGTACTTC.

This clonotype was observed many times. The chain has TRBV10-2 and TRBJ2-2; no clear D gene. The CDR3 is 13 residues long. Germline CDR1 and CDR2: WSHSY and SAAADI. Trimming stripped 4 bases from V and 7 bases from J, with 10 bases between. The CDR3 sequence is CASSVVVGGELFF. CDR3 nucleotide sequence: TGCGCCAGCAGTGTGGTCGTTGGCGGGGAGCTGTTTTTT.

This clonotype was counted at least ten times. The gene calls are TRBV7-9 and TRBJ1-1, with 11 bases that match TRBD1. Looked up from germline, CDR1 is SEHNR and CDR2 is FQNEAQ (reference sequence). V was pared by 5 bases and J by 7 bases, with 9 bases of the junction left unmatched. CDR3 length equals 15 residues. The CDR3 DNA reads TGTGCCAGCAGCCCGTGGACAGGGGGCGTAATTGAAGCTTTCTTT. It encodes CASSPWTGGVIEAFF.

This clonotype was detected only a few times. J is TRBJ1-4 and V is TRBV3-1; D is unclear. The CDR3 runs to 13 residues. V lost 4 bases and J lost 10, with 13 bases in between. CDR1 LGHDT and CDR2 YNNKEL come from the germline V gene (reference sequence). CDR3 DNA: TGTGCCAGCAGCCCCCGGGGAACGGGAAAACTGTTTTTT. It translates to CASSPRGTGKLFF.